Listed below are T cell receptor beta chains from one sample, sequenced in a study of cytomegalovirus exposure and HLA in healthy donors. Method: immunoSEQ multiplex PCR; TCRdb's copy keeps in-frame clones and lacks some. The sample has roughly 160,000 clones; approximately 85% are singletons. The sample comprised PBMCs. These receptors were obtained from a man aged 18 to 29 in good health and CMV-seropositive. The CDR3 runs from the conserved cysteine through the conserved F or W. The D gene is left open where the match is weak. Some rows mark clone size as missing; the rest say once, few, many or name a class of expanded clone.

TRBV5-5	TRBD1	TRBJ2-7	.	TGTGCCAGCAGCCTCGGACAGGGGGCCTACGAGCAGTACTTC	CASSLGQGAYEQYF
TRBV11-2	TRBD2	TRBJ2-3	.	TGTGCCAGCAGCTTGTTGCCGGGGGGGATCACAGATACGCAGTATTTT	CASSLLPGGITDTQYF
TRBV10-3	TRBD1	TRBJ2-2	.	TGTGCCATCAAAAGACAGGGGAACACCGGGGAGCTGTTTTTT	CAIKRQGNTGELFF
TRBV18	.	TRBJ2-3	.	TGTGCCAGCTCACCCGGACAGGGAGGGGCAGATACGCAGTATTTT	CASSPGQGGADTQYF
TRBV6-1	.	TRBJ2-3	.	TGTGCCAGCAGGAGGGGGGGGTACACAGATACGCAGTATTTT	CASRRGGYTDTQYF
TRBV4-2	TRBD2	TRBJ2-3	.	TGTGCCAGCAGCCAGGGCGGACTAGCGGGGGGCTTGGCAGATACGCAGTATTTT	CASSQGGLAGGLADTQYF
TRBV10-2	TRBD1	TRBJ1-2	once	TGCGCCAGCAGTTCTGGGACAGGGGCGGGGGGCTACACCTTC	CASSSGTGAGGYTF
TRBV6-1	.	TRBJ2-7	few	TGTGCCAGCAGTGAAGCTAGGACATCCGGTGGGGAGCAGTACTTC	CASSEARTSGGEQYF
TRBV18	.	TRBJ2-7	once	TGTGCCAGCTCACCGATAGCTGGACAGACCTTCTCCTACGAGCAGTACTTC	CASSPIAGQTFSYEQYF
TRBV23-1	.	TRBJ2-7	once	TGCGCCAGCAGTCAATCTGCGCGCCCTTTAGACTACGAGCAGTACTTC	CASSQSARPLDYEQYF
TRBV4-1	.	TRBJ2-5	.	TGCGCCAGCAGCCAAGATCAGCTAGTGAACCAGTACTTC	CASSQDQLVNQYF
TRBV15	TRBD2	TRBJ2-3	.	TGTGCCACCAGCAGAACTAGCGGGGCCACAGATACGCAGTATTTT	CATSRTSGATDTQYF
TRBV9	TRBD1	TRBJ2-7	once	TGTGCCAGCAGCGGACCGGGACAGGAGGGGTACGAGCAGTACTTC	CASSGPGQEGYEQYF
TRBV5-5	TRBD1	TRBJ1-2	.	TGTGCCAGCAGCTGGGGGACAGGGAAGGTAGATGGCTACACCTTC	CASSWGTGKVDGYTF
TRBV6-5	.	TRBJ2-5	.	TGTGCCAGCAGTGATCCCGGACAACAAGAGACCCAGTACTTC	CASSDPGQQETQYF
TRBV28	TRBD1	TRBJ1-1	once	TGTGCCAGCAGAACGGACAGGGCAAGGTGGAACACTGAAGCTTTCTTT	CASRTDRARWNTEAFF
TRBV6-1	.	TRBJ1-6	once	TGTGCCAGCAGTGAAGCGCGGGGGGTCCCAAATTCACCCCTCCACTTT	CASSEARGVPNSPLHF
TRBV6-5	.	TRBJ2-3	.	TGTGCCAGCAAGGGGGACACAGATACGCAGTATTTT	CASKGDTDTQYF
TRBV7-2	TRBD2	TRBJ2-5	.	TGTGCCAGCAGCTTTAGCGGGGGCGCGTACCAAGAGACCCAGTACTTC	CASSFSGGAYQETQYF
TRBV28	TRBD1	TRBJ2-1	once	TGTGCCAGCAGGGACAGGGGGCGAAATGAGCAGTTCTTC	CASRDRGRNEQFF
TRBV30	.	TRBJ2-2	.	TGTGCCTGGATCCACCGGGGAAAGAACACCGGGGAGCTGTTTTTT	CAWIHRGKNTGELFF
TRBV9	.	TRBJ1-2	.	TGTGCCAGCAGCCCAGGGACAACCCCGGCTACTGGCTACACCTTC	CASSPGTTPATGYTF
TRBV5-1	.	TRBJ1-6	.	TGCGCCAGCAGCTCAGAGGGCAGGTCTAATTCACCCCTCCACTTT	CASSSEGRSNSPLHF
TRBV29-1	TRBD1	TRBJ1-2	.	TGCAGCGTTGAGGGGGACAGGGACTATGGCTACACCTTC	CSVEGDRDYGYTF
TRBV6-1	TRBD1	TRBJ2-5	.	TGTGCCACCTTGAACCGGGACAGGGGGCGAGAGACCCAGTACTTC	CATLNRDRGRETQYF
TRBV11-2	.	TRBJ2-7	once	TGTGCCAGCAGCGCCCTGGGGGGGCGCTACGAGCAGTACTTC	CASSALGGRYEQYF
TRBV7-9	TRBD1	TRBJ2-1	.	TGTGCCAGCAGCTTAGATCTCAGGGGGTGGGAGCAGTTCTTC	CASSLDLRGWEQFF
TRBV25-1	.	TRBJ2-3	.	TGTGCCAGCAGTGAATCTTCCTTGGATACGCAGTATTTT	CASSESSLDTQYF
TRBV2	TRBD1	TRBJ2-7	.	TGTGCCAGCAAAAAACAGGGGAAAGGCTACGAGCAGTACTTC	CASKKQGKGYEQYF
TRBV9	TRBD2	TRBJ2-5	.	TGTGCCAGCAGCGTAGGCCACGGACTAGCGGAGACCCAGTACTTC	CASSVGHGLAETQYF
TRBV11-2	.	TRBJ1-1	.	TGTGCCAGCAGCCCCGTCTGGACAGACGATAACACTGAAGCTTTCTTT	CASSPVWTDDNTEAFF
TRBV6-5	.	TRBJ1-2	.	TGTGCCAGCAGTAACAGGGCGAATAACTATGGCTACACCTTC	CASSNRANNYGYTF
TRBV2	TRBD1	TRBJ1-2	.	TGTGCCAGCAGCCCTACAGGGGGCGCGGTCTATGGCTACACCTTC	CASSPTGGAVYGYTF
TRBV7-2	TRBD1	TRBJ1-5	.	TGTGCCAGCAGCCGTTTCACCGGGACAGGTGATGAGCCCCAGCATTTT	CASSRFTGTGDEPQHF
TRBV10-3	TRBD1	TRBJ2-5	once	TGTGCCATCGCGTGGACAGGGTTTCAAGAGACCCAGTACTTC	CAIAWTGFQETQYF
TRBV5-4	TRBD2	TRBJ2-7	.	TGTGCCAGCCGCTTGGATCTAGCGGGCGGTCCATACGAGCAGTACTTC	CASRLDLAGGPYEQYF
TRBV2	.	TRBJ2-7	.	TGTGCCAGCGGGGGGGCCCTCTACGAGCAGTACTTC	CASGGALYEQYF